The subject of this entry is one T cell receptor (beta chain). Using immunoSEQ multiplex PCR, the repertoire was profiled, and TCRdb retains in-frame clones only, with some absent. The sample shows some 110,000 clones, approximately 86% of them seen only once. This CDR3 is built from 17 residues. V was cut by 3 bases and J by 4 bases, with 21 bases left in between. Germline CDR1 reads SEHNR; CDR2 reads FQNEAQ (reference sequence). The sample comes from a study of blood T cell repertoires in COVID-19. The chain employs TRBV7-9 and TRBJ2-5, with a tentative D call TRBD1 (5 bases). This TCR was recovered from a man in his forties with acute or convalescent COVID-19. The specimen was peripheral blood. CDR3 in DNA: TGTGCCAGCAGCTTCAGAACCCAGACAGAATGGCGAGAGACCCAGTACTTC. This encodes CASSFRTQTEWRETQYF.